This TCR beta chain was documented in a study of T cell clusters in autoimmune cytopenias. This CDR3 region has 20 residues. Per the germline V gene, CDR1 is LNHNV and CDR2 is YYDKDF (reference sequence). Each sample's input was roughly 230 ng genomic DNA, roughly 40,000 genome equivalents. TRB was amplified by touch-down multiplex PCR, primer pools A and B combined. TCRdb re-called the multiplex PCR reads, yielding one record per CDR3 amino acid sequence without DNA. The sample spans around 11,000 distinct CDR3 sequences; the ten largest clones claim around 33%. The sample was also reused in another study, on T cell repertoires in aging, cancer and after chemotherapy. From that paper: Compared with age-matched healthy donors, untreated hematological or solid cancer patients showed higher blood TCR clonality.

Specimen: peripheral blood. This receptor was taken from a human donor in good health. The chain combines TRBV15 with TRBJ2-6; the TCRdb D gene call, TRBD1, has no DNA to confirm it. The CDR3 region is CATSRSGRDRGNSGANVLTF.